This passage covers 6 T cell receptor beta chains from one sample sequenced in a study of cytomegalovirus exposure and HLA in healthy donors. PCR involved 60 Vbeta and 13 Jbeta primers. Measured with immunoSEQ multiplex PCR; TCRdb has only the in-frame clones, and not every one. The table counts fewer than 95,000 clones; 4.5% to 6.5% lies in the top ten. The sample consisted of PBMCs. The receptors derive from a woman aged 40 to 50 in good health and CMV-seropositive.

The chain has TRBV6-1 and TRBJ2-5; a weak D match, TRBD1 (6 bases). The end of the DNA is better explained by TRBJ2-7, so the J call may be wrong. The germline CDR1 and CDR2 sequences are MNHNS and SASEGT. This CDR3 spans 15 amino acids. CDR3 DNA: TGTGCCAGCAGTGCCCAACAGGGTCAGAGTTACGAGCAGTACTTC. Translating it yields CASSAQQGQSYEQYF.

The J gene is TRBJ2-2, the V gene TRBV5-6; D not certain. CDR1 and CDR2 (germline): SGHDT, YYEEEE. There are 15 residues in the CDR3. The ends were cut back, 1 base at V and 1 base at J, with 8 bases in the middle. Written as DNA, the CDR3 is TGTGCCAGCAGCTTGTTGACTGGGAACACCGGGGAGCTGTTTTTT. This translates into CASSLLTGNTGELFF.

This sequence joins TRBV5-4 and TRBJ2-5, with 13 positions matching TRBD2. Trimming cost V 4 bases and J 2 bases; bases outside gene matches: 5. The CDR3 length is 16 residues. Germline-derived CDR1 and CDR2 are SGHNT and YYREEE (reference sequence). CDR3 DNA sequence: TGTGCCAGCAGCCCGGGACTAGCGGGAATACAAGAGACCCAGTACTTC. Translation gives CASSPGLAGIQETQYF.

In DNA form, the CDR3 reads TGTGCCAGCAGCTCGGGGGGTGAAAAACTGTTTTTT. Translating it yields CASSSGGEKLFF. The chain employs TRBV7-9 and TRBJ1-4; D is possibly TRBD1 (5 bases). There are 12 residues in the CDR3. Trimming stripped 4 bases from V and 7 bases from J, with 7 bases between. Germline CDR1 and CDR2: SEHNR and FQNEAQ (reference sequence).

V usage is TRBV5-1 and J usage is TRBJ1-1; the D gene is possibly TRBD1 (5 bases). V lost 4 bases to trimming and J lost 1 base, with 14 bases between them. The CDR3 is 15 residues long. The V gene's germline CDR1 is SGHRS and CDR2 YFSETQ. Here the CDR3 DNA reads TGCGCCAGCAGCGTTTCAGGGTACGGGAACACTGAAGCTTTCTTT. Residues: CASSVSGYGNTEAFF. Using reference TRBV5-1 and TRBJ1-1 for the parts outside the CDR3, the full variable domain is KAGVTQTPRYLIKTRGQQVTLSCSPISGHRSVSWYQQTPGQGLQFLFEYFSETQRNKGNFPGRFSGRQFSNSRSEMNVSTLELGDSALYLCASSVSGYGNTEAFFGQGTRLTVV.

The chain uses TRBV27 and TRBJ2-7; the match to TRBD2 covers 10 bases. Germline lookup yields CDR1 MNHEY and CDR2 SMNVEV (reference sequence). V lost 2 bases and J lost 4; bases outside the gene matches: 5. The CDR3 runs to 15 residues. The CDR3 DNA is TGTGCCAGCAGTTTAACTAGCGGGGTAACTTACGAGCAGTACTTC. Translated, it gives CASSLTSGVTYEQYF.